This passage covers 27 T cell receptor beta chains from one sample sequenced in a study of blood T cell repertoires in COVID-19. The repertoire was sequenced with immunoSEQ multiplex PCR; TCRdb's copy has only in-frame clones and lacks some. This sample has 180,000 or so clones, with 75% to 90% found just once. Material: peripheral blood. The receptors derive from a middle-aged man with acute or convalescent COVID-19.

V and J are TRBV2 and TRBJ2-7; 9 bases agree with TRBD2. Germline assignment: CDR1 SNHLY and CDR2 FYNNEI. Trimming removed 10 bases from V and 3 bases from J; junction bases left unmatched: 7. This CDR3 is 13 amino acids long. This chain's CDR3 is CATVSGGGYEQYF. As DNA, the CDR3 is TGTGCCACCGTTAGCGGGGGAGGCTACGAGCAGTACTTC.

The rearrangement links TRBV2 to TRBJ1-6; 11 bases agree with TRBD1. Germline V gives CDR1 SNHLY, CDR2 FYNNEI. Trimming took 4 bases from V and 6 from J; bases not matched to a gene: 5. This CDR3 contains 16 residues. The CDR3 bases are TGTGCCAGCAGTGGGCGTGGACAGGGGGCTAATTCACCCCTCCACTTT. Translating it yields CASSGRGQGANSPLHF.

This chain connects TRBV5-1 to TRBJ1-3; 8 bases are a match to TRBD1. V shed 0 bases, J shed 4 bases, and the junction held 0 bases outside the gene matches. This CDR3 comprises 14 residues. Germline V gene data show CDR1 as SGHRS and CDR2 as YFSETQ. The CDR3, as DNA: TGCGCCAGCAGCTTGGGGACAGGGGGAAACACCATATATTTT. This codes for CASSLGTGGNTIYF.

The rearrangement joins TRBV6-1 to TRBJ1-1; possibly TRBD1 for D (6 bases). The CDR3 covers 14 residues. The ends were cut back, 7 bases at V and 5 bases at J, with 17 bases in the middle. CDR1 is MNHNS and CDR2 is SASEGT in the germline V gene. DNA of the CDR3: TGTGCCAGCAAACCCGAAGTTGGACAGACTGAAGCTTTCTTT. As protein: CASKPEVGQTEAFF.

This sequence joins TRBV30 and TRBJ2-7; weak D call: TRBD2 (5 bases). Germline V lookup: CDR1 GTSNPN, CDR2 SVGIG (reference sequence). The CDR3 is 13 amino acids. Trimming pared 0 bases from V and 7 bases from J, leaving 13 bases between. For the CDR3, the DNA is TGTGCCTGGAGTGTAGGAGGAGATAGGGAGCAGTACTTC. This sequence encodes CAWSVGGDREQYF.

This chain joins TRBV7-6 and TRBJ1-6, with 8 positions matching TRBD1. The length of the CDR3 is 15 residues. CDR1 is SGHVS, CDR2 FNYEAQ, per germline. The J segment lost 4 bases and the V segment lost 5 bases, leaving 4 bases of the junction unmatched. CDR3: CASSRDRGYNSPLHF. Here the CDR3 DNA reads TGTGCCAGCAGCAGAGACAGGGGTTATAATTCACCCCTCCACTTT. The entire variable domain, with the rest obtained from reference TRBV7-6 and TRBJ1-6, is as follows: GAGVSQSPRYKVTKRGQDVALRCDPISGHVSLYWYRQALGQGPEFLTYFNYEAQQDKSGLPNDRFSAERPEGSISTLTIQRTEQRDSAMYRCASSRDRGYNSPLHFGNGTRLTVT.

This chain joins TRBV29-1 and TRBJ2-1; possibly TRBD1 for D (5 bases). This CDR3 spans 15 amino acids. V was shortened by 5 bases and J by 2 bases, with 16 bases between the two germline ends. Germline V gene sequence: CDR1 SQVTM, CDR2 ANQGSEA. The CDR3 is CSVTPGLSPYNEQFF. For the CDR3, the DNA is TGCAGCGTTACACCAGGGTTAAGTCCCTACAATGAGCAGTTCTTC.

The chain employs TRBV2 and TRBJ2-3; D remains ambiguous. The V gene's germline CDR1 is SNHLY and CDR2 FYNNEI. This CDR3 contains 12 residues. Trimming stripped 3 bases from V and 4 bases from J, with 5 bases between. As DNA, the CDR3 is TGTGCCAGCAGTGAGAGGTCAGATACGCAGTATTTT. Its translation: CASSERSDTQYF.

This chain links TRBV10-2 with TRBJ2-7; D is perhaps TRBD1 (5 bases). V was pared by 7 bases and J by 6 bases, with 10 bases between. CDR3 length: 11 residues. Germline loops: CDR1 WSHSY, CDR2 SAAADI. The CDR3 protein is CASIQGSEQYF. Here the CDR3 DNA reads TGCGCCAGCATCCAGGGTAGCGAGCAGTACTTC.

Of note for this clone: At the DNA level, this CDR3 is encoded by other sequences in the same sample as well. This sequence joins TRBV5-1 and TRBJ2-3, with unresolved D. The CDR3 is 14 residues long. Germline-derived CDR1 and CDR2 are SGHRS and YFSETQ. V was cut by 0 bases and J by 0 bases, with 5 bases left in between. The CDR3 DNA is TGCGCCAGCAGCTTGGGAACTAGCACAGATACGCAGTATTTT. Translating it yields CASSLGTSTDTQYF.

The sample holds one count of this clone. This rearrangement joins TRBV19 to TRBJ1-1; 8 bases are shared with TRBD1. After removal of 1 base from V and 11 bases from J, the junction contained 15 bases not matched to a gene. The germline V gene encodes CDR1 LNHDA and CDR2 SQIVND (reference sequence). The CDR3 runs 16 residues. The CDR3 DNA reads as TGTGCCAGTAGTATAGCCCGGGGCCAGGGGGCAGGTTATGCTTTCTTT. Translating it yields CASSIARGQGAGYAFF.

This chain uses TRBV5-6 with TRBJ2-1; D is perhaps TRBD2 (5 bases). Looked up from germline, CDR1 is SGHDT and CDR2 is YYEEEE. V lost 2 bases and J 7 bases, leaving 13 bases between the germline ends. The CDR3 totals 14 residues. The chain's CDR3 is CASSLIHGDNEQFF. The CDR3 region has the DNA TGTGCCAGCAGCTTAATTCACGGGGATAATGAGCAGTTCTTC.

The rearrangement uses TRBV10-3 and TRBJ1-5, with a weak D call TRBD1 (5 bases). Trimming took off 4 bases at V and 0 bases at J, with 16 bases between the two ends. The CDR3 loop spans 17 amino acids. CDR1 and CDR2 (germline): ENHRY, SYGVKD. CDR3 amino acids: CAISGGGPLYSNQPQHF. For the CDR3, the DNA is TGTGCCATCAGTGGCGGGGGACCCCTTTATAGCAATCAGCCCCAGCATTTT.

CDR3 region: CSAGGRTEAFF. The CDR3 DNA follows: TGCAGTGCGGGGGGTCGCACTGAAGCTTTCTTT. The chain has TRBV20-1 and TRBJ1-1, with D maybe TRBD1 (5 bases). This CDR3 is 11 amino acids long. V dropped 6 bases and J dropped 4 bases, with 9 bases sitting between them. Per the germline V gene, CDR1 is DFQATT and CDR2 is SNEGSKA (reference sequence).

The gene calls are TRBV4-3 and TRBJ2-1; tentatively, D is TRBD2 (5 bases). The CDR3 has 19 amino acids. V was trimmed by 0 bases and J by 5 bases, leaving 23 bases between them. CDR1 is LGHNA and CDR2 is YSLEER in the germline V gene. The chain's CDR3 is CASSQERFGSAISHNEQFF. DNA for the CDR3: TGCGCCAGCAGCCAAGAACGGTTCGGTAGCGCAATTTCCCACAATGAGCAGTTCTTC.

A remark on this clone: Other nucleotide sequences in the sample specify the same CDR3. The rearrangement links TRBV6-5 to TRBJ1-3; unclear D gene. Trimming left V 6 bases short and J 0 bases short, with 3 bases between. Germline V gene data show CDR1 as MNHEY and CDR2 as SVGAGI. The CDR3 extends over 12 amino acids. The CDR3 DNA reads TGTGCCAGCAGGAGCTCTGGAAACACCATATATTTT. Its protein product is CASRSSGNTIYF.

The gene calls are TRBV3-1 (or the pseudogene TRBV3-2) and TRBJ1-3, with no clear D. Germline-derived CDR1 and CDR2 are LGHDT and YNNKEL (reference sequence). V was trimmed by 4 bases and J by 0 bases, leaving 13 bases between them. CDR3 length equals 16 residues. The CDR3 bases are TGTGCCAGCAGCCCCCAGGACGGGGTCTCTGGAAACACCATATATTTT. Protein product: CASSPQDGVSGNTIYF.

This clone was counted a single time. V gene TRBV7-8 combines with J gene TRBJ2-1; TRBD2 matches at 7 bases. CDR1 is SGHVS, CDR2 FQNEAQ, per germline. This CDR3 spans 16 amino acids. After removal of 3 bases from V and 0 bases from J, the junction contained 5 bases not matched to a gene. CDR3 sequence reads: CASSFGSGTSYNEQFF. CDR3 nucleotides: TGTGCCAGCAGCTTCGGGAGCGGGACCTCCTACAATGAGCAGTTCTTC.

This chain connects TRBV19 to TRBJ1-2; D might be TRBD1 (5 bases). The germline CDR1 and CDR2 sequences are LNHDA and SQIVND (reference sequence). The CDR3 length is 15 residues. V was cut by 7 bases and J by 4 bases, with 19 bases left in between. The CDR3: CASIWRDGPIYGYTF. As DNA, the CDR3 is TGTGCCAGTATCTGGAGGGACGGACCCATCTATGGCTACACCTTC. The variable domain in full, with the rest retrieved from reference TRBV19 and TRBJ1-2, is DGGITQSPKYLFRKEGQNVTLSCEQNLNHDAMYWYRQDPGQGLRLIYYSQIVNDFQKGDIAEGYSVSREKKESFPLTVTSAQKNPTAFYLCASIWRDGPIYGYTFGSGTRLTVV.

The rearrangement uses TRBV30 and TRBJ1-4; no reliable D call. Germline values: CDR1 GTSNPN, CDR2 SVGIG (reference sequence). Trimming left V 3 bases short and J 7 bases short, with 12 bases between. This CDR3 spans 13 amino acids. The CDR3 sequence is CAWREGTLEKLFF. The CDR3 DNA is TGTGCCTGGAGAGAGGGCACCCTTGAAAAACTGTTTTTT.

The CDR3 protein is CASSNRDSYSYEQYF. For the CDR3, the DNA is TGTGCCAGCAGCAACCGGGACTCCTATTCCTACGAGCAGTACTTC. The V call is TRBV21-1, the J call TRBJ2-7; TRBD2, the D gene given by the table, was not confirmed from the DNA. TRBV21-1 is a pseudogene locus. The CDR3 extends over 15 amino acids.

This clone was found a few times. This chain connects TRBV7-2 to TRBJ1-4; 8 positions match TRBD1. V was clipped by 5 bases and J by 5 bases; unmatched bases: 7. This CDR3 has 15 amino acids. Germline V gene lookup returns CDR1 SGHTA and CDR2 FQGNSA. This CDR3 is CASSARTGINEKLFF. The DNA of the CDR3 is TGTGCCAGCAGCGCCAGGACAGGGATAAATGAAAAACTGTTTTTT.

The genes are TRBV9 and TRBJ2-1; 9 bases line up with TRBD2. The CDR3 consists of 15 residues. The germline V gene encodes CDR1 SGDLS and CDR2 YYNGEE. V gave up 3 bases and J gave up 6 bases; unmatched junction bases: 7. Here the CDR3 DNA reads TGTGCCAGCAGCGCCCAACTAGCGGGCCGCAATGAGCAGTTCTTC. Amino acids: CASSAQLAGRNEQFF.

The CDR3 loop is CAWTRSIGNTIYF. The CDR3 bases are TGTGCCTGGACTCGGAGTATTGGAAACACCATATATTTT. The rearrangement uses TRBV30 and TRBJ1-3; unclear D gene. The V gene lost 4 bases and the J gene lost 3 bases, with 10 bases spanning the gap. CDR1 and CDR2 from the germline V gene are GTSNPN and SVGIG (reference sequence). CDR3 length: 13 residues. Full variable domain (remainder filled in from reference TRBV30 and TRBJ1-3): SQTIHQWPATLVQPVGSPLSLECTVEGTSNPNLYWYRQAAGRGLQLLFYSVGIGQISSEVPQNLSASRPQDRQFILSSKKLLLSDSGFYLCAWTRSIGNTIYFGEGSWLTVV.

This clone was found once. The V and J genes are TRBV7-9 and TRBJ2-2, with TRBD1 identical over 10 bases. There are 16 residues in the CDR3. CDR1 SEHNR and CDR2 FQNEAQ come from the germline V gene (reference sequence). With 3 bases clipped from V and 5 bases from J, the junction kept 6 bases outside the gene matches. The chain's CDR3 is CASSFLGQGRTGELFF. For the CDR3, the DNA is TGTGCCAGCAGCTTTCTGGGACAGGGGCGTACCGGGGAGCTGTTTTTT. The full variable domain, its missing parts supplied by reference TRBV7-9 and TRBJ2-2, is DTGVSQNPRHKITKRGQNVTFRCDPISEHNRLYWYRQTLGQGPEFLTYFQNEAQLEKSRLLSDRFSAERPKGSFSTLEIQRTEQGDSAMYLCASSFLGQGRTGELFFGEGSRLTVL.

This clone was seen once. The V gene is TRBV5-1, the J gene TRBJ2-2, with 11 bases that match TRBD1. The CDR3 is made up of 15 amino acids. The V segment lost 5 bases and the J segment 7 bases; nucleotides outside the gene matches: 7. Germline CDR1 and CDR2: SGHRS and YFSETQ. The chain's CDR3 is CASSLRTGGGGELFF. The DNA of the CDR3 is TGCGCCAGCAGTTTGCGGACAGGGGGCGGCGGGGAGCTGTTTTTT.

The rearrangement joins TRBV5-1 to TRBJ2-7; TRBD1 matches 8 bases. Germline CDR1 and CDR2: SGHRS and YFSETQ. V lost 0 bases and J lost 5; bases outside the gene matches: 4. The CDR3 covers 14 residues. CDR3 in DNA: TGCGCCAGCAGCTTGGTTGCAGGGGGCGACGAGCAGTACTTC. This encodes CASSLVAGGDEQYF.